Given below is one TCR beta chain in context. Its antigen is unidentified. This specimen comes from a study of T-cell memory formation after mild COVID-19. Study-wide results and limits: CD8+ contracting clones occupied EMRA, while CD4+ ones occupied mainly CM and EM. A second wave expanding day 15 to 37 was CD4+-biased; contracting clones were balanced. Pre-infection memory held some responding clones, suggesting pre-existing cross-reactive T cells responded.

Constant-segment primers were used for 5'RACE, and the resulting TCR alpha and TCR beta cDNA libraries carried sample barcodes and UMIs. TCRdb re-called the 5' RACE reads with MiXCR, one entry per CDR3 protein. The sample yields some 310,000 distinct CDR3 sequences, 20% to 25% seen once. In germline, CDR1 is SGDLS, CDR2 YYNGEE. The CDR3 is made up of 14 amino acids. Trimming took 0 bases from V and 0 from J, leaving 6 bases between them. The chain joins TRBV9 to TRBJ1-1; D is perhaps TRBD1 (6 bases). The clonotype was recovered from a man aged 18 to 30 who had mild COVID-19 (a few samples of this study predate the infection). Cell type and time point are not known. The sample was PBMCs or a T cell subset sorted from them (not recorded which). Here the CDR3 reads CASSVDRVNTEAFF. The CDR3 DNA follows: TGTGCCAGCAGCGTAGACAGGGTGAACACTGAAGCTTTCTTT.